The T cell receptor delta chain described here comes from a study of Vδ1+ human thymocytes. Overall study results and limits: In the thymus, TRG and TRD repertoires looked highly polyclonal with Gaussian CDR3 lengths.

Extracted RNA was reverse transcribed into cDNA. The CDR3 regions were amplified by multiplex PCR from V-gene primers to a constant-region primer. With CATT, TCRdb re-called clones from the multiplex PCR reads. The sample includes tens of thousands of delta-chain clones, 15% to 20% of them seen just once. V shed 5 bases, J shed 3 bases, and the junction held 6 bases outside the gene matches. Germline V gene sequence: CDR1 TVYSNPD, CDR2 GDNSRS (reference sequence). The length of the CDR3 is 13 residues. This clone was counted at least ten times. Its antigen remains unknown. This chain connects TRDV3 to TRDJ1; TRDD3 agrees at 10 bases. The specimen was Vdelta1+ gamma-delta thymocytes from the thymus. Subset defined: FACS-sorted CD3+ TCRalphabeta- TCRVdelta1+ TCRVdelta2- thymocytes. This receptor was taken from a boy younger than two who had congenital heart surgery. The CDR3 sequence is CADPGGYADKLIF. The CDR3, as DNA: TGTGCCGACCCCGGGGGATACGCCGATAAACTCATCTTT.